The present TCR beta chain was sequenced within a study of prognosis after radiotherapy for stage I lung cancer. General study points: After stereotactic body radiation therapy, patients with later distant metastases showed lower Shannon entropy.

Per germline, CDR1 KGHDR and CDR2 SFDVKD. V was clipped by 7 bases and J by 10 bases, with 10 bases between them. The CDR3 totals 11 residues. Amplicons of TCR beta CDR3 were generated from genomic DNA by two-round multiplex PCR. Round-one PCR had primers specific to each TRBV and TRBJ gene. TCRdb reprocessed the multiplex PCR reads via MiXCR and lists one record per CDR3 protein. This sample has about 22,000 distinct CDR3 sequences; around 39% occur once, and the top ten carry roughly 21%. Details on this clonotype: Antigen specificity is unknown.

V is TRBV24-1 and J is TRBJ2-1; the D is unclear. This TCR was recovered from a donor of 50 years or more with non-small cell lung cancer. Material: PBMCs, obtained before or after stereotactic body radiation therapy (not recorded which). The CDR3 nucleotides are TGTGCCACCAGAGCACGCCACGAGCAGTTCTTC. Residues: CATRARHEQFF.